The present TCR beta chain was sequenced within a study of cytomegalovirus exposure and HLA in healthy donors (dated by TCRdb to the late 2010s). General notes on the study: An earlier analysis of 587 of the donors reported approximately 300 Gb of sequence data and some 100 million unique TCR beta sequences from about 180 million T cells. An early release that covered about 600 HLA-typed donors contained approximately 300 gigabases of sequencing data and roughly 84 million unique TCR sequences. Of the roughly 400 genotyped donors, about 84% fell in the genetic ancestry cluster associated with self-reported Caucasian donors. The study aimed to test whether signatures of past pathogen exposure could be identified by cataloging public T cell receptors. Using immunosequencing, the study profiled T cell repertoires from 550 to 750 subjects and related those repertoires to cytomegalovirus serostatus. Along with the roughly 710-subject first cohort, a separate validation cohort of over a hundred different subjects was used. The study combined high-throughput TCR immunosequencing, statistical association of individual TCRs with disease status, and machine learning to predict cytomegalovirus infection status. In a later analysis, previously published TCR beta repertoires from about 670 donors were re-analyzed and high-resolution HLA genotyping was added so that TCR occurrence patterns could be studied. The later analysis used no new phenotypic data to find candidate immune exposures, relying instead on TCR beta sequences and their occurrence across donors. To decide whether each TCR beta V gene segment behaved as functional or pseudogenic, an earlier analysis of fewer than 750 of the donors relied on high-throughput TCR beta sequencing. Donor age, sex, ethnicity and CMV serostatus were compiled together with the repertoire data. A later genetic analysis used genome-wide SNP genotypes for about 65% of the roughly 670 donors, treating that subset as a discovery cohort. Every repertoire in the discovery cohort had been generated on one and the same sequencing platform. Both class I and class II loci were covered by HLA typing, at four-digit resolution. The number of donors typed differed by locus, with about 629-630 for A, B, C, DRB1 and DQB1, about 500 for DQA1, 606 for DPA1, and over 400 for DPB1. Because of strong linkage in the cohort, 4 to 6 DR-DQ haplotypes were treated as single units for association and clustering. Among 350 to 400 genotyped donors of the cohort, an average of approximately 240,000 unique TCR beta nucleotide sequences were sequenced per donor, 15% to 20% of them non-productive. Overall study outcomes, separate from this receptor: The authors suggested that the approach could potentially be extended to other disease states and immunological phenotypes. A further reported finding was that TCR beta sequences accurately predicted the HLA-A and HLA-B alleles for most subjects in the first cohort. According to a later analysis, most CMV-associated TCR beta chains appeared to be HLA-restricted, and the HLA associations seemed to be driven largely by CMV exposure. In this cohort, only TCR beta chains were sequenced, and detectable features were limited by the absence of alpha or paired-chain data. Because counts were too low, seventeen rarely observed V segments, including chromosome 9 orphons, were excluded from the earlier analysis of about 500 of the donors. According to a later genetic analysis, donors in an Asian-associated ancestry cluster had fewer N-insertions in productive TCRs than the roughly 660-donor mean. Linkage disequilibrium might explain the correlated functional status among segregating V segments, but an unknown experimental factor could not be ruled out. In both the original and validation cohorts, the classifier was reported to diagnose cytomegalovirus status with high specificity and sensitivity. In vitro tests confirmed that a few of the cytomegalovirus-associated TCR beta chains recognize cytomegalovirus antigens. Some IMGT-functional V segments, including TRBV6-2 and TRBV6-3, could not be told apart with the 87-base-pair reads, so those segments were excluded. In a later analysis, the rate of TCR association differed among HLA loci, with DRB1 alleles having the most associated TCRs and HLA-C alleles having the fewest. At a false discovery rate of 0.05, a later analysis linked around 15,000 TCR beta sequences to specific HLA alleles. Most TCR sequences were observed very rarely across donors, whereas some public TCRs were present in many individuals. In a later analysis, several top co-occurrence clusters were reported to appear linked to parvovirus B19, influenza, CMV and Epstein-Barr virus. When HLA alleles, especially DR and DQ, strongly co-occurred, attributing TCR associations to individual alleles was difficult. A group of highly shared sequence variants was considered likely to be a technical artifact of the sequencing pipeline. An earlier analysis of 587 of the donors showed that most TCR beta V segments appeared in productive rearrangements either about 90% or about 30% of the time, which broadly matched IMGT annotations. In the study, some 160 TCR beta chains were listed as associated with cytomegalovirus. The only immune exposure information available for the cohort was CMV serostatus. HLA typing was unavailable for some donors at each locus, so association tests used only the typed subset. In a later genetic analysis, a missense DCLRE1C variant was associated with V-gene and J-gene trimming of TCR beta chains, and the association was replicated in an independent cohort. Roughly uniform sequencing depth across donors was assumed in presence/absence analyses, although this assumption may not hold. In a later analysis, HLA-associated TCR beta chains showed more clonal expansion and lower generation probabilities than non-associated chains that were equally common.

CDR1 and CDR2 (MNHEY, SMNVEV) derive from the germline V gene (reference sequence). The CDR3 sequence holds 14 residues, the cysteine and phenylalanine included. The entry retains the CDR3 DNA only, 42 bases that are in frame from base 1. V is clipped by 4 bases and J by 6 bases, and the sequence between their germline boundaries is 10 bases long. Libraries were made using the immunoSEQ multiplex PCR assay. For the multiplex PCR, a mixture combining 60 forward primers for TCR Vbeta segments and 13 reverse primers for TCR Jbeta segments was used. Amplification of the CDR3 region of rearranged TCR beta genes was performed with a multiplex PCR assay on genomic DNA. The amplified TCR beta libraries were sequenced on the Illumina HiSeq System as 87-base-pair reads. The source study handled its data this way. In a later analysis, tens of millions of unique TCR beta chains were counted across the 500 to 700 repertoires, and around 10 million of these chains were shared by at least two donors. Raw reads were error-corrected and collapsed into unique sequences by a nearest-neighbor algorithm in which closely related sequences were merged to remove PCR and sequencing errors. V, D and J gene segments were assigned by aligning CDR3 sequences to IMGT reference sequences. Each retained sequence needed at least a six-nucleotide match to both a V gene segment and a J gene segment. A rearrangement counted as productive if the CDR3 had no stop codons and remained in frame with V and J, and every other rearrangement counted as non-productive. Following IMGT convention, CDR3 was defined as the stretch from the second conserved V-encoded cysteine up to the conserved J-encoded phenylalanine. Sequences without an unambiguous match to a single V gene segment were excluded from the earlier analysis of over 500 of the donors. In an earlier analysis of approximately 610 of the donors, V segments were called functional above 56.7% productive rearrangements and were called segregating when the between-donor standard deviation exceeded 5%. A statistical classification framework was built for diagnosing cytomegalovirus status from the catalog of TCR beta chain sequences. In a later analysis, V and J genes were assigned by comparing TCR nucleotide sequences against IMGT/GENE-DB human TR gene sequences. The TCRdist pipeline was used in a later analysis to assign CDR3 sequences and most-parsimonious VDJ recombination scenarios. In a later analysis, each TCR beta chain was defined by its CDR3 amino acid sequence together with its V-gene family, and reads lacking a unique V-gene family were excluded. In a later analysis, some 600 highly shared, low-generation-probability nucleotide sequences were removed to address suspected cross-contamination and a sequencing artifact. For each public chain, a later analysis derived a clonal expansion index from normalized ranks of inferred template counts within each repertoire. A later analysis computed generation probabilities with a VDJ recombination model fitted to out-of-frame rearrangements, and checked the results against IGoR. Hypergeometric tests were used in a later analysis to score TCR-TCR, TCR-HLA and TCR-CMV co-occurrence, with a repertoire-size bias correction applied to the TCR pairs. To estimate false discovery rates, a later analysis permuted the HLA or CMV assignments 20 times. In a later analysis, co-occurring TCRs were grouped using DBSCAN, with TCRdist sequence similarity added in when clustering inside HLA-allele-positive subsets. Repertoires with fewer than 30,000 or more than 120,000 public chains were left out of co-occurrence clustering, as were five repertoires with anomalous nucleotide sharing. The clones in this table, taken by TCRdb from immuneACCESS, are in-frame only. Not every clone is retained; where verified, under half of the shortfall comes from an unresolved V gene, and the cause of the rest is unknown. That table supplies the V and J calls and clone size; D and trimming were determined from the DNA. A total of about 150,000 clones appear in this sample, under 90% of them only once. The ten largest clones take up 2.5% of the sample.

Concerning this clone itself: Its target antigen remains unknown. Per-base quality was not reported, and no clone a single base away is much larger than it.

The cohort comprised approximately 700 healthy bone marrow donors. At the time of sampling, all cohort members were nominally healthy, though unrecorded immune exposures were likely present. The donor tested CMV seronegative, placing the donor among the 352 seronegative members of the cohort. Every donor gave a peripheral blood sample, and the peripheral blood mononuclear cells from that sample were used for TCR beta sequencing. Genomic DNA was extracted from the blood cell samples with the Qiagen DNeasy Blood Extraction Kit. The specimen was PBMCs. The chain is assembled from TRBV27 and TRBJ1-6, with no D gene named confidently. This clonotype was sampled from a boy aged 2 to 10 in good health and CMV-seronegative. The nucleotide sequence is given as TGTGCCAGCAGTTCCCCAGGAATTAATTCACCCCTCCACTTT. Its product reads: CASSSPGINSPLHF.